Here is one T cell receptor beta chain with its context. Its specificity is unknown. The method was immunoSEQ multiplex PCR; TCRdb's version includes in-frame clones alone and lacks a portion of them. The sample has about 12,000 clones; over 85% are singletons. The source of the sample is a study of regulatory dendritic cells for organ transplantation. Study-wide points: Memory CD8+ T cells were the most oligoclonal; naive cells were highly diverse.

Germline V gene sequence: CDR1 SGDLS, CDR2 YYNGEE. V was clipped by 2 bases and J by 2 bases, with 11 bases between them. This CDR3 comprises 14 residues. CFSE-labeled sorted T cells met regulatory or mature dendritic cells for 5 to 6 days. This sequence joins TRBV9 and TRBJ2-7; perhaps TRBD2 as D (6 bases). The sequenced material came from naive CD8+ T cells from blood cultured with dendritic cells. Documented subset: CD45RA+ naive T cells. The clonotype was recovered from a human donor in good health. The CDR3 nucleotides are TGTGCCAGCAGCGTGGGGGGTAGCACCTACGAGCAGTACTTC. Translation: CASSVGGSTYEQYF.